This T cell receptor beta chain was sequenced during a study of radiotherapy plus CTLA-4 blockade in lung cancer. Study summary: Among all patients, around 18% showed objective responses, while 30% to 35% had disease control.

Patients had chemo-refractory metastatic non-small-cell lung cancer and received focal radiation plus CTLA-4 blockade that used ipilimumab. This CDR3 region has 15 residues. The J segment lost 2 bases and the V segment lost 7 bases, leaving 5 bases of the junction unmatched. Germline V gives CDR1 LNHDA, CDR2 SQIVND (reference sequence). Generated by immunoSEQ multiplex PCR, the TCRdb table keeps only in-frame clones and is missing some. The sample lists about 80,000 clones, over 70% occurring once. The chain combines TRBV19 with TRBJ2-1; 10 nucleotides line up with TRBD2. The sample was peripheral blood, taken from a patient treated with radiotherapy plus ipilimumab. The receptor was derived from a human donor with non-small cell lung cancer whose response to radiotherapy plus ipilimumab could not be evaluated. Some clones in this sample may be carry-over from other donors' samples. The DNA for the CDR3 is TGTGCCAGTAATGTCCTAGCGGGGGCCTACAATGAGCAGTTCTTC. Translated, it gives CASNVLAGAYNEQFF.